Listed below are T cell receptor beta chains from one sample, sequenced in a study of cytomegalovirus exposure and HLA in healthy donors. Profiled with immunoSEQ multiplex PCR; TCRdb holds only in-frame clones, not every one. The sample lists 150,000 to 200,000 clones, roughly three quarters occurring once. The source material was PBMCs. The source of these receptors is a man between 60 and 75 years old in good health and CMV-seronegative. The CDR3 runs from the conserved cysteine through the conserved F or W. The D gene is left open where the match is weak. Clone sizes are given selectively: once, few, many, or a class where the clone is expanded.

TRBV7-9,NA,TRBJ1-1,NA,CASSLIQGRLNTEAFF,TGTGCCAGCAGCCTCATCCAGGGGCGATTGAACACTGAAGCTTTCTTT
TRBV28,NA,TRBJ1-2,TRBD1,CASSTGALSYGYTF,TGTGCCAGCAGTACAGGGGCGCTTAGCTATGGCTACACCTTC
TRBV19,once,TRBJ2-7,TRBD1,CASRAGQGVHYEQYF,TGTGCCAGTAGGGCGGGACAGGGGGTTCACTACGAGCAGTACTTC
TRBV5-1,NA,TRBJ2-5,NA,CASSFGAPVSRTRETQYF,TGCGCCAGCAGCTTTGGGGCACCTGTGTCGAGGACGAGAGAGACCCAGTACTTC
TRBV6-7,NA,TRBJ1-2,NA,CASSLIPARGAETQPKSGLGYTF,TGTGCCAGCAGTCTCATACCCGCCAGGGGCGCCGAGACCCAACCTAAATCCGGCCTTGGCTACACCTTC
TRBV28,few,TRBJ2-7,NA,CASSSGQSPYEQYF,TGTGCCAGCAGCTCCGGACAGTCCCCCTACGAGCAGTACTTC
TRBV7-2,NA,TRBJ2-1,TRBD2,CASSPRLAGYNEQFF,TGTGCCAGCAGCCCCCGACTAGCGGGGTACAATGAGCAGTTCTTC
TRBV7-9,few,TRBJ1-4,TRBD1,CASSHYEGGPNEKLFF,TGTGCCAGCAGTCATTATGAAGGGGGCCCGAATGAAAAACTGTTTTTT
TRBV27,NA,TRBJ2-7,NA,CASNTYPPTEQYF,TGTGCCAGCAATACCTATCCTCCCACCGAGCAGTACTTC
TRBV5-1,once,TRBJ1-2,NA,CASSSGQNYGYTF,TGCGCCAGCAGCTCTGGACAGAACTATGGCTACACCTTC
TRBV20-1,NA,TRBJ2-1,NA,CSVQTGNEQFF,TGCAGTGTTCAGACAGGCAATGAGCAGTTCTTC
TRBV11-2,NA,TRBJ2-7,NA,CASSLSRVYEQYF,TGTGCCAGCAGCTTAAGCAGGGTCTACGAGCAGTACTTC
TRBV4-3,NA,TRBJ2-3,NA,CASSHNSGGTDTQYF,TGCGCCAGCAGCCATAACTCAGGTGGGACAGATACGCAGTATTTT
TRBV19,NA,TRBJ1-4,NA,CASSIVHPANEKLFF,TGTGCCAGTAGTATAGTACACCCAGCTAATGAAAAACTGTTTTTT
TRBV28,NA,TRBJ1-5,NA,CASRQSDQPQHF,TGTGCCAGCAGACAGTCGGATCAGCCCCAGCATTTT
TRBV7-9,NA,TRBJ1-1,TRBD1,CASRSYRGVIAEAFF,TGTGCCAGCAGGTCCTACAGGGGAGTGATTGCTGAAGCTTTCTTT
TRBV5-1,NA,TRBJ2-1,NA,CASSSGEGNFYNEQFF,TGCGCCAGCAGCTCCGGCGAGGGAAATTTCTACAATGAGCAGTTCTTC
TRBV27,NA,TRBJ2-1,TRBD2,CASSLSAGGLNEQFF,TGTGCCAGCAGTTTGTCAGCGGGAGGATTGAATGAGCAGTTCTTC
TRBV30,NA,TRBJ2-3,TRBD2,CAWKGLAGGSGDTQYF,TGTGCCTGGAAGGGTCTAGCGGGAGGATCGGGGGATACGCAGTATTTT
TRBV7-8,once,TRBJ1-3,TRBD1,CASSYRGSGNTIYF,TGTGCCAGCAGCTACAGGGGTTCTGGAAACACCATATATTTT
TRBV5-4,NA,TRBJ2-2,TRBD1,CASSRGGRGNTGELFF,TGTGCCAGCAGCCGAGGGGGCAGGGGGAACACCGGGGAGCTGTTTTTT
TRBV29-1,NA,TRBJ2-5,TRBD2,CSVDRWGGETQYF,TGCAGCGTTGATCGGTGGGGGGGGGAGACCCAGTACTTC
TRBV4-3,once,TRBJ1-2,TRBD1,CASSPTTGTETIAYLFNYGYTF,TGCGCCAGCAGCCCTACGACCGGGACAGAAACTATCGCTTACCTTTTCAACTATGGCTACACCTTC
TRBV2,NA,TRBJ2-4,TRBD2,CASRGMPTSGSQSAKNIQYF,TGTGCCAGCAGGGGGATGCCGACTAGCGGGAGTCAGTCTGCCAAAAACATTCAGTACTTC
TRBV5-6,NA,TRBJ2-1,TRBD2,CASSAFGSGGAYEQFF,TGTGCCAGCAGCGCCTTTGGCAGCGGGGGGGCCTATGAGCAGTTCTTC
TRBV7-2,few,TRBJ1-5,TRBD1,CASSLETGRLQHF,TGTGCCAGCAGCTTAGAGACAGGGCGACTCCAGCATTTT
TRBV5-4,NA,TRBJ2-7,TRBD1,CASSLQGAYYEQYF,TGTGCCAGCAGCTTACAGGGGGCTTATTACGAGCAGTACTTC
TRBV28,NA,TRBJ1-4,NA,CASSSGALNEKLFF,TGTGCCAGCTCCTCGGGAGCTCTTAATGAAAAACTGTTTTTT
TRBV6-1,NA,TRBJ2-3,NA,CASSDDFSDTQYF,TGTGCCAGCAGTGACGACTTTTCAGATACGCAGTATTTT
TRBV2,NA,TRBJ1-4,NA,CASKVGLATNEKLFF,TGTGCCAGCAAAGTGGGGCTCGCAACTAATGAAAAACTGTTTTTT
TRBV19,once,TRBJ2-2,NA,CASSPGLDTGELFF,TGTGCCAGTTCGCCGGGATTGGACACCGGGGAGCTGTTTTTT
TRBV18,NA,TRBJ2-7,NA,CASSLASHEQYF,TGTGCCAGCTCATTAGCCAGCCACGAGCAGTACTTC
TRBV6-5,few,TRBJ1-3,TRBD1,CASSLRTGGNTIYF,TGTGCCAGCAGTCTCAGGACAGGGGGAAACACCATATATTTT
TRBV6-5,NA,TRBJ1-3,NA,CASSYSQASGNTIYF,TGTGCCAGCAGTTACTCCCAGGCCTCTGGAAACACCATATATTTT
TRBV5-4,NA,TRBJ2-7,TRBD2,CASSGSSGAYEQYF,TGTGCCAGCAGCGGGAGTAGCGGGGCCTACGAGCAGTACTTC
TRBV9,NA,TRBJ2-1,NA,CASSVEGGPRNEQFF,TGTGCCAGCAGCGTAGAAGGAGGGCCAAGGAATGAGCAGTTCTTC
TRBV11-2,NA,TRBJ1-6,NA,CASSLEGQQNSPLHF,TGTGCCAGCAGCTTAGAGGGGCAACAGAATTCACCCCTCCACTTT
TRBV6-1,NA,TRBJ2-7,NA,CASRGANSYEQYF,TGTGCCTCCCGAGGAGCGAACTCCTACGAGCAGTACTTC
TRBV27,NA,TRBJ2-1,NA,CASSSLGLTYNEQFF,TGTGCCAGCAGTTCTCTCGGACTTACCTACAATGAGCAGTTCTTC
TRBV27,NA,TRBJ1-2,TRBD1,CASSLSGTGGYGYTF,TGTGCCAGCAGTTTATCAGGGACAGGGGGCTATGGCTACACCTTC
TRBV5-1,once,TRBJ1-5,NA,CASSLGGQSNQPQHF,TGCGCCAGCAGCTTAGGGGGTCAGAGCAATCAGCCCCAGCATTTT
TRBV19,NA,TRBJ2-7,TRBD1,CASSIGTGRYEQYF,TGTGCCAGTAGTATAGGGACAGGGAGGTACGAGCAGTACTTC
TRBV5-1,NA,TRBJ1-4,NA,CASSTQGATNEKLFF,TGCGCCAGCAGCACCCAGGGTGCAACTAATGAAAAACTGTTTTTT
TRBV18,NA,TRBJ1-4,TRBD1,CASSPGTGRGQRKLFF,TGTGCCAGCTCACCCGGGACAGGTCGCGGGCAAAGGAAACTGTTTTTT
TRBV4-3,NA,TRBJ2-5,TRBD2,CASSQEYPRGLAGQETQYF,TGCGCCAGCAGCCAAGAATACCCTCGAGGACTAGCGGGCCAAGAGACCCAGTACTTC
TRBV4-1,once,TRBJ2-1,TRBD2,CASSQEPTSGPYNEQFF,TGCGCCAGCAGCCAAGAACCGACTAGCGGACCCTACAATGAGCAGTTCTTC
TRBV6-6,NA,TRBJ2-2,NA,CASSYSGRNTGELFF,TGTGCCAGCAGTTACTCGGGGAGGAACACCGGGGAGCTGTTTTTT
TRBV27,NA,TRBJ1-5,TRBD1,CASRTGSNQPQHF,TGTGCCAGCAGGACAGGGAGCAATCAGCCCCAGCATTTT
TRBV28,NA,TRBJ2-5,TRBD1,CTTRGDRGIETQYF,TGTACAACTCGGGGGGACAGGGGGATCGAGACCCAGTACTTC
TRBV28,NA,TRBJ2-3,TRBD1,CASSLLVRGRTSTDTQYF,TGTGCCAGCAGTTTATTAGTAAGGGGGCGGACTAGCACAGATACGCAGTATTTT
TRBV7-9,NA,TRBJ1-1,TRBD1,CSSSLVGGAGPEAFF,TGTTCCAGCAGCTTAGTAGGGGGCGCGGGACCTGAAGCTTTCTTT
TRBV12-5,once,TRBJ2-2,NA,CASGLVSGTWLVDGELFF,TGTGCTAGTGGTTTGGTATCGGGTACCTGGCTCGTCGACGGGGAGCTGTTTTTT
TRBV5-6,few,TRBJ2-6,TRBD1,CASSLHRGLSGANVLTF,TGTGCCAGCAGCTTGCACAGGGGGCTGTCTGGGGCCAACGTCCTGACTTTC
TRBV9,NA,TRBJ2-3,TRBD2,CASSVLPGGDTQYF,TGTGCCAGCAGCGTACTTCCGGGAGGAGATACGCAGTATTTT
TRBV21-1,NA,TRBJ1-3,NA,CASSKAPLTSSGNTIYF,TGTGCCAGCAGCAAAGCGCCCCTTACAAGCTCTGGAAACACCATATATTTT
TRBV7-8,NA,TRBJ1-1,TRBD1,CATSGTVMNTEAFF,TGTGCCACTTCCGGGACAGTCATGAACACTGAAGCTTTCTTT
TRBV11-3,NA,TRBJ2-1,TRBD2,CASSLGAAGGRWSYNEQFF,TGTGCCAGCAGCTTAGGAGCGGCGGGAGGGCGGTGGTCCTACAATGAGCAGTTCTTC
TRBV28,NA,TRBJ2-2,TRBD1,CASSFFLGTATFTGELFF,TGTGCCAGCAGTTTTTTTCTCGGGACAGCCACCTTCACCGGGGAGCTGTTTTTT
TRBV5-1,NA,TRBJ2-3,NA,CASSLMLGSDTQYF,TGCGCCAGCAGCTTGATGCTAGGATCAGATACGCAGTATTTT
TRBV27,NA,TRBJ2-5,NA,CASSLRQGQQETQYF,TGTGCCAGCAGTTTAAGGCAGGGGCAACAAGAGACCCAGTACTTC